What follows are 26 T cell receptor beta chains derived from one specimen sequenced in a study of sequential checkpoint blockade in melanoma. Regarding treatment: randomized to nivolumab then ipilimumab (arm A) or the reverse (arm B). TCRdb keeps only in-frame clones here, not all; method: immunoSEQ multiplex PCR. The sample holds fewer than 35,000 clones, about 86% seen once. Specimen: CD8+ T cells sorted from blood (inferred from file names), collected from a patient given nivolumab and ipilimumab in sequence. All receptors derive from a human donor with melanoma.

The chain links TRBV29-1 to TRBJ2-6, with TRBD1 as a possible D gene (5 bases). The germline CDR1 and CDR2 sequences are SQVTM and ANQGSEA. The CDR3 is made up of 16 amino acids. The V end lost 4 bases, the J end lost 0 bases, and 13 bases lay between the germline ends. The CDR3 DNA sequence: TGCAGCGTTGTAGGGGAAAATCACTCTGGGGCCAACGTCCTGACTTTC. This codes for CSVVGENHSGANVLTF.

V and J are TRBV28 and TRBJ2-7; D is unresolved. Germline-derived CDR1 and CDR2 are MDHEN and SYDVKM. The CDR3 is 13 residues long. Trimming took 7 bases from V and 2 from J, leaving 12 bases between them. CDR3 sequence reads: CASKIQEAYEQYF. The DNA for the CDR3 is TGTGCCAGCAAAATCCAGGAAGCCTACGAGCAGTACTTC. The variable domain in full, completed from reference TRBV28 and TRBJ2-7, reads DVKVTQSSRYLVKRTGEKVFLECVQDMDHENMFWYRQDPGLGLRLIYFSYDVKMKEKGDIPEGYSVSREKKERFSLILESASTNQTSMYLCASKIQEAYEQYFGPGTRLTVT.

The chain is built from TRBV27 and TRBJ2-7, with 10 bases that match TRBD1. The CDR3 covers 15 residues. CDR1 and CDR2 (germline): MNHEY, SMNVEV (reference sequence). The ends lost 5 bases at V and 2 bases at J; junction bases unmatched: 6. The CDR3 protein is CASSSTGTGAYEQYF. The CDR3 DNA follows: TGTGCCAGCAGTAGTACCGGGACAGGGGCCTACGAGCAGTACTTC.

The chain has TRBV5-4 and TRBJ2-7; 8 bases match TRBD1. Germline-derived CDR1 and CDR2 are SGHNT and YYREEE (reference sequence). V lost 1 base and J lost 2; bases outside the gene matches: 2. This CDR3 region has 14 residues. As DNA, the CDR3 is TGTGCCAGCAGCTTGCACAGGGGGGCCTACGAGCAGTACTTC. This sequence encodes CASSLHRGAYEQYF. Combining the CDR3 with reference TRBV5-4 and TRBJ2-7 gives the whole variable domain ETGVTQSPTHLIKTRGQQVTLRCSSQSGHNTVSWYQQALGQGPQFIFQYYREEENGRGNFPPRFSGLQFPNYSSELNVNALELDDSALYLCASSLHRGAYEQYFGPGTRLTVT.

The chain has TRBV28 and TRBJ2-7, with TRBD1 matching 10 bases. CDR1 and CDR2 (germline): MDHEN, SYDVKM. Unmatched junction bases numbered 4, after V lost 8 bases and J lost 0 bases. The CDR3 contains 14 residues. Here the CDR3 DNA reads TGTGCCAGCGGGCGGACAGGGGGCTCCTACGAGCAGTACTTC. This translates into CASGRTGGSYEQYF.

The CDR3 loop is CASSLVQGSGYTF. The CDR3 nucleotides read TGTGCCAGCAGCTTAGTACAGGGGAGTGGCTACACCTTC. The V call is TRBV7-9, the J call TRBJ1-2, with 7 bases lining up with TRBD1. The CDR3 is 13 amino acids. Looked up from germline, CDR1 is SEHNR and CDR2 is FQNEAQ (reference sequence). V was clipped by 1 base and J by 7 bases; unmatched bases: 3.

This clone is medium-sized. CDR3 region: CASGRAGWVDTQYF. The CDR3 bases are TGTGCCAGCGGAAGGGCGGGATGGGTAGATACGCAGTATTTT. The chain joins TRBV6-5 to TRBJ2-3; a possible D gene is TRBD2 (6 bases). CDR1 and CDR2 from the germline V gene are MNHEY and SVGAGI. This CDR3 is 14 amino acids long. V was clipped by 8 bases and J by 5 bases, with 17 bases between them.

The CDR3 DNA reads as TGTGCCAGTAGTATAGATCAGGGGCCGAACACTGAAGCTTTCTTT. Translating it yields CASSIDQGPNTEAFF. The chain uses TRBV19 and TRBJ1-1; D is possibly TRBD1 (6 bases). Germline V CDR1 and CDR2: LNHDA, SQIVND (reference sequence). Trimming removed 0 bases at V and 1 base at J, with 9 bases between. CDR3 length: 15 residues.

The chain's CDR3 is CASSQVFLGVRSPLHF. CDR3 DNA: TGCGCCAGCAGCCAAGTATTTTTAGGGGTACGCTCACCCCTCCACTTT. The gene calls are TRBV4-3 and TRBJ1-6, with D maybe TRBD1 (5 bases). This CDR3 is 16 amino acids long. Germline lookup yields CDR1 LGHNA and CDR2 YSLEER. Between the trimmed V and J ends, which lost 1 base and 10 bases, there was a span of 17 bases.

Points on this clone: The junction departs from the called germline gene at one end, perhaps through a read error. The CDR3 region is CASSPGQGEGYEQYF. In DNA form, the CDR3 reads TGCGCCAGCAGCCCTGGACAGGGGGAAGGGTACGAGCAGTACTTC. The V call is TRBV5-8, the J call TRBJ2-7; 10 nucleotides match TRBD1. The germline V gene encodes CDR1 SGHTS and CDR2 YDEGEE. This CDR3 is 15 amino acids long.

The rearrangement joins TRBV10-3 to TRBJ2-5; 10 positions match TRBD2. With the DNA end fitting TRBJ2-7 better, the J assignment may be wrong. In germline, CDR1 is ENHRY, CDR2 SYGVKD. This CDR3 contains 17 residues. Here the CDR3 DNA reads TGTGCCATCAGCCCGTTGCCGGGACTAGCGAACACCTACGAGCAGTACTTC. This gives the protein CAISPLPGLANTYEQYF.

This chain connects TRBV6-5 to TRBJ2-7, with 11 bases fitting TRBD2. V gave up 6 bases and J gave up 5 bases; unmatched junction bases: 9. The CDR3 is made up of 15 amino acids. Germline V lookup: CDR1 MNHEY, CDR2 SVGAGI. The DNA of the CDR3 is TGTGCCAGCAGAACCTCTAGCGGGGGGCGGCACGAGCAGTACTTC. Protein sequence: CASRTSSGGRHEQYF.

This clone rates as medium-sized (0.01 to 0.1%). The rearrangement joins TRBV30 to TRBJ1-1; tentatively, D is TRBD1 (6 bases). Trimming pared 2 bases from V and 11 bases from J, leaving 21 bases between. Germline CDR1 is GTSNPN and CDR2 is SVGIG (reference sequence). The CDR3 is 14 amino acids. CDR3 DNA sequence: TGTGCCTGGAGTCCCACTGTTGGGACAAATCGCGCTTTCTTT. Its protein is CAWSPTVGTNRAFF.

V gene TRBV29-1 combines with J gene TRBJ2-3, with 8 bases fitting TRBD2. CDR3 size: 13 residues. From germline, CDR1 is SQVTM and CDR2 ANQGSEA. Germline trimming cut 8 bases from V and 5 bases from J; bases unmatched to any gene: 9. The CDR3 coding sequence is TGCAGCTCAAGCGGGGGTGAAGGAGATACGCAGTATTTT. It specifies CSSSGGEGDTQYF.

The V and J genes are TRBV19 and TRBJ1-6; D possibly corresponds to TRBD1 (6 bases). Germline values: CDR1 LNHDA, CDR2 SQIVND (reference sequence). This CDR3 region has 17 residues. V dropped 4 bases and J dropped 2 bases, with 15 bases sitting between them. The CDR3 DNA reads as TGTGCCAGTAGTAACAACAGGGCGCGGCCCTATAATTCACCCCTCCACTTT. Translating gives CASSNNRARPYNSPLHF.

The chain carries TRBV7-2 and TRBJ1-1; D ambiguous. Germline values: CDR1 SGHTA, CDR2 FQGNSA. This CDR3 contains 13 residues. Trimming stripped 5 bases from V and 3 bases from J, with 10 bases between. CDR3 sequence (DNA): TGTGCCAGCAGCCAAGTGACTGACACTGAAGCTTTCTTT. It codes for CASSQVTDTEAFF.

The chain is built from TRBV19 and TRBJ2-7, with 7 nucleotides matching TRBD2. Germline V gene data show CDR1 as LNHDA and CDR2 as SQIVND (reference sequence). This CDR3 contains 15 residues. J lost 3 bases, V lost 5 bases, and 10 bases had no gene match. Here the CDR3 DNA reads TGTGCCAGTAGTCCACTCAGGGAGGGTGGCTACGAGCAGTACTTC. This sequence encodes CASSPLREGGYEQYF.

The gene calls are TRBV11-2 and TRBJ2-7; 7 nucleotides align to TRBD1. The V and J ends lost 0 bases and 2 bases, in that order; junction bases with no gene match: 7. CDR3 length equals 16 residues. Germline-derived CDR1 and CDR2 are SGHAT and FQNNGV. The CDR3 loop is CASSLELRQGPYEQYF. As DNA, the CDR3 is TGTGCCAGCAGCTTAGAACTCAGACAGGGTCCCTACGAGCAGTACTTC. The variable domain in full, completed from reference TRBV11-2 and TRBJ2-7, reads EAGVAQSPRYKIIEKRQSVAFWCNPISGHATLYWYQQILGQGPKLLIQFQNNGVVDDSQLPKDRFSAERLKGVDSTLKIQPAKLEDSAVYLCASSLELRQGPYEQYFGPGTRLTVT.

The rearrangement links TRBV5-6 to TRBJ2-7; TRBD2 is a possible D gene (5 bases). The CDR3 is 13 amino acids. The ends were cut back, 4 bases at V and 0 bases at J, with 8 bases in the middle. Germline V lookup: CDR1 SGHDT, CDR2 YYEEEE. CDR3 in DNA: TGTGCCAGCAGCGAGGGAAACTCCTACGAGCAGTACTTC. The encoded protein is CASSEGNSYEQYF.

The V and J genes are TRBV6-6 and TRBJ2-1; D remains ambiguous. The CDR3 is made up of 11 amino acids. V was pared by 10 bases and J by 12 bases, with 16 bases between. The germline V gene encodes CDR1 MNHNY and CDR2 SVGAGI (reference sequence). The DNA for the CDR3 is TGTGCCACCCTCTCCGGAGTACGGCAGTTCTTC. This gives the protein CATLSGVRQFF.

The rearrangement uses TRBV7-6 and TRBJ2-7; D is possibly TRBD2 (6 bases). The CDR3 totals 14 residues. The germline gives CDR1 SGHVS, CDR2 FNYEAQ. Between the trimmed V and J ends, which lost 5 bases and 5 bases, there was a span of 16 bases. The CDR3 DNA sequence: TGTGCCAGCAGCCCCTCGGGGGTGGGGAACGAGCAGTACTTC. It yields the protein CASSPSGVGNEQYF. Filled out from reference TRBV7-6 and TRBJ2-7, the complete variable domain reads GAGVSQSPRYKVTKRGQDVALRCDPISGHVSLYWYRQALGQGPEFLTYFNYEAQQDKSGLPNDRFSAERPEGSISTLTIQRTEQRDSAMYRCASSPSGVGNEQYFGPGTRLTVT.

This sequence joins TRBV2 and TRBJ2-5; no reliable D call. The J call may not be correct, given that the DNA end is closer to TRBJ2-7. This CDR3 has 12 residues. CDR1 is SNHLY, CDR2 FYNNEI, per germline. The CDR3 reads CAPWADTYEQYF. The CDR3 nucleotides read TGTGCCCCCTGGGCCGACACCTACGAGCAGTACTTC.

This chain links TRBV5-6 with TRBJ1-6; maybe TRBD1 (6 bases). Trimming pared 2 bases from V and 9 bases from J, leaving 12 bases between. This CDR3 has 14 amino acids. Germline V lookup: CDR1 SGHDT, CDR2 YYEEEE. CDR3 coding DNA: TGTGCCAGCAGCTTTGGGCAGGGGAGTTCACCCCTCCACTTT. Translation: CASSFGQGSSPLHF.

This chain joins TRBV11-2 and TRBJ2-7; the D gene is possibly TRBD2 (5 bases). The CDR3 extends over 14 amino acids. The germline gives CDR1 SGHAT, CDR2 FQNNGV. V was clipped by 0 bases and J by 5 bases, with 11 bases between them. Here the CDR3 DNA reads TGTGCCAGCAGCTTAGATCTAGGAGCGGACGAGCAGTACTTC. As protein: CASSLDLGADEQYF.

The CDR3, as DNA: TGTGCCAGCAGTTCCGGACTAGCGAGGGGGTACGAGCAGTACTTC. Its protein product is CASSSGLARGYEQYF. The genes are TRBV6-5 and TRBJ2-7; the match to TRBD2 covers 9 bases. In germline, CDR1 is MNHEY, CDR2 SVGAGI. The CDR3 runs to 15 residues. The trim removed 4 bases at V and 4 bases at J, leaving 8 bases unmatched.

The chain employs TRBV6-5 and TRBJ2-5; 8 positions agree with TRBD2. This CDR3 has 15 residues. V was pared by 4 bases and J by 5 bases, with 9 bases of the junction left unmatched. Germline V gene sequence: CDR1 MNHEY, CDR2 SVGAGI. As DNA, the CDR3 is TGTGCCAGCAGTTTAGCGGGACTCGTGGGGGAGACCCAGTACTTC. Translated, it gives CASSLAGLVGETQYF.